This T cell receptor beta chain was recorded in a study of CD8 T cells in ankylosing spondylitis. Overall study results and limits: There were earlier reports of some motif variants in reactive arthritis synovial fluid and blood. About 8 highly homologous variants made up a TCR beta motif, and this motif appeared characteristic of ankylosing spondylitis blood.

TCRdb fed the 5' RACE reads into MiXCR, producing one record per CDR3 protein. The sample lists approximately 300,000 distinct CDR3 sequences; about 20% were seen once. This clonotype was picked up a small number of times. Its antigen is still unknown. Input material: blood, either unsorted or a sorted T cell fraction (not recorded which). The TCR originated in a male donor with ankylosing spondylitis or in good health (not recorded which).

This CDR3 reads CSVVSRGTDTQYF. The CDR3 coding sequence is TGCAGCGTTGTAAGTCGGGGCACAGATACGCAGTATTTT. The rearrangement uses TRBV29-1 and TRBJ2-3, with no clear D. Germline lookup yields CDR1 SQVTM and CDR2 ANQGSEA. The CDR3 runs to 13 residues. V lost 4 bases to trimming and J lost 1 base, with 9 bases between them.